Below are 10 T cell receptor beta chains sequenced from a single sample in a study of blood T cell repertoires in COVID-19. Produced via immunoSEQ multiplex PCR; TCRdb's table is partial and in-frame only. The data contain approximately 360,000 clones, around 87% of them singletons. The sample taken for sequencing was peripheral blood. The receptors were gathered from a man younger than 35 with active or convalescent COVID-19.

The J gene is TRBJ2-1, the V gene TRBV3-1 (or the pseudogene TRBV3-2); D is perhaps TRBD2 (6 bases). Germline V gives CDR1 LGHDT, CDR2 YNNKEL (reference sequence). The V end lost 4 bases, the J end lost 5 bases, and 18 bases lay between the germline ends. This CDR3 contains 16 residues. This CDR3 reads CASSPIAAVSHNEQFF. DNA for the CDR3: TGTGCCAGCAGCCCCATAGCGGCTGTAAGCCACAATGAGCAGTTCTTC.

The rearrangement links TRBV18 to TRBJ1-2; D gene unclear. The CDR3 extends over 14 amino acids. CDR1 is KGHSH, CDR2 LQKENI, per germline. V was pared by 0 bases and J by 4 bases, with 9 bases between. The CDR3 protein is CASSPPLQTYGYTF. DNA of the CDR3: TGTGCCAGCTCACCACCGCTACAGACCTATGGCTACACCTTC.

The chain combines TRBV7-3 with TRBJ2-3; 7 positions agree with TRBD1. Germline CDR1 reads SGHTA; CDR2 reads FQGTGA. V shed 0 bases and J 10 bases; nucleotides not matched to a gene: 7. The CDR3 is 14 amino acids. Written as DNA, the CDR3 is TGTGCCAGCAGCTTAACTAGGGACAGAGCGGCGCAGTATTTT. The encoded protein is CASSLTRDRAAQYF. The whole variable domain, filled in from reference TRBV7-3 and TRBJ2-3, reads GAGVSQTPSNKVTEKGKYVELRCDPISGHTALYWYRQSLGQGPEFLIYFQGTGAADDSGLPNDRFFAVRPEGSVSTLKIQRTERGDSAVYLCASSLTRDRAAQYFGPGTRLTVL.

The rearrangement joins TRBV5-1 to TRBJ1-6; D ambiguous. The V gene's germline CDR1 is SGHRS and CDR2 YFSETQ. The CDR3 totals 13 residues. V was trimmed by 0 bases and J by 5 bases, leaving 3 bases between them. The CDR3 DNA reads TGCGCCAGCAGCTTGGCCGATAATTCACCCCTCCACTTT. Protein product: CASSLADNSPLHF.

This clone was picked up one time. This rearrangement joins TRBV9 to TRBJ1-1; 10 bases agree with TRBD1. V dropped 2 bases and J dropped 4; count of bases not matched to a gene: 8. Germline CDR1 is SGDLS and CDR2 is YYNGEE. This CDR3 region has 16 residues. DNA of the CDR3: TGTGCCAGCAGCGTGGGGACAGGGGAGCGACTCACTGAAGCTTTCTTT. It codes for CASSVGTGERLTEAFF.

V and J are TRBV27 and TRBJ2-7, with D perhaps matching TRBD1 (5 bases). Germline V gene data show CDR1 as MNHEY and CDR2 as SMNVEV (reference sequence). The CDR3 is made up of 15 amino acids. V was pared by 4 bases and J by 0 bases, with 13 bases between. CDR3 DNA sequence: TGTGCCAGCAGTTATGCAGGGTCGACCTCCTACGAGCAGTACTTC. It specifies CASSYAGSTSYEQYF.

V usage is TRBV27 and J usage is TRBJ1-3, with TRBD1 matching 11 bases. V trimming: 5 bases; J trimming: 8 bases; junction bases outside the gene matches: 2. This CDR3 has 13 residues. The germline V gene has CDR1 MNHEY and CDR2 SMNVEV (reference sequence). This CDR3 is CASSPGQGDTIYF. The DNA of the CDR3 is TGTGCCAGCAGTCCGGGACAGGGGGACACCATATATTTT.

The chain joins TRBV6-2 or TRBV6-3 to TRBJ2-2, with TRBD2 matching 14 bases. The CDR3 extends over 20 amino acids. Germline V lookup: CDR1 MNHEY, CDR2 SVGEGT. Trimming removed 0 bases from V and 3 bases from J; junction bases left unmatched: 9. CDR3 protein: CASSYSTGTSGSRYTGELFF. The CDR3 region has the DNA TGTGCCAGCAGTTACTCAACTGGGACTAGCGGGAGTAGGTACACCGGGGAGCTGTTTTTT.

This rearrangement joins TRBV29-1 to TRBJ1-1, with D perhaps matching TRBD1 (5 bases). V was pared by 7 bases and J by 0 bases, with 18 bases between. The length of the CDR3 is 15 residues. Germline CDR1 and CDR2: SQVTM and ANQGSEA. CDR3 in amino acids: CSAGGRQRMNTEAFF. CDR3 sequence (DNA): TGCAGCGCTGGGGGGAGACAGCGGATGAACACTGAAGCTTTCTTT.

The chain combines TRBV6-2 or TRBV6-3 with TRBJ1-5; D unclear. Looked up from germline, CDR1 is MNHEY and CDR2 is SVGEGT. The CDR3 spans 12 residues. Trimming removed 6 bases from V and 11 bases from J, with 14 bases in between. In DNA form, the CDR3 reads TGTGCCAGCAGCCCCACTCAGAGGGCCCAGCATTTT. The encoded protein is CASSPTQRAQHF.